This note documents a single TCR beta chain sequence. Its target is unknown. This specimen belongs to a study of early stage breast cancer tumors. In the study overall: Of about 17 invasive breast tumors, around 13 were hormone receptor-positive, HER2-negative.

Regarding the study as a whole: Tumors had approximately 2.7-fold higher T cell density and higher clonality than adjacent normal breast tissue. Most shared enriched TCRB sequences were commonly generated ones.

Each sample had two DNA replicates, 0.5 ug blood or about 1.5 ug tissue. Produced via immunoSEQ multiplex PCR; TCRdb's table is partial and in-frame only. The sample records about 24,000 clones, about 67% being singletons. From germline, CDR1 is DFQATT and CDR2 SNEGSKA (reference sequence). The CDR3 length is 11 residues. The sequenced sample consisted of breast tumor tissue. The sequence came from a person aged 55 to 75 with breast cancer. The rearrangement links TRBV20-1 to TRBJ1-1; tentative D call: TRBD1 (5 bases). Here the CDR3 DNA reads TGCAGCCTCGACAGTGACTCTGAAGCTTTCTTT. The encoded protein is CSLDSDSEAFF.